This T cell receptor (beta chain) was captured by sequencing in a study of cytomegalovirus exposure and HLA in healthy donors. The protocol was immunoSEQ multiplex PCR, while the TCRdb copy is restricted to in-frame clones and leaves out a portion. The sample has about 98,000 clones, around nine tenths seen once. Looked up from germline, CDR1 is SGHVS and CDR2 is FQNEAQ. Trimming took 3 bases from V and 0 from J; bases not matched to a gene: 1. The CDR3 loop spans 14 amino acids. The V call is TRBV7-8, the J call TRBJ2-7; 8 nucleotides match TRBD2. The receptor was isolated from a woman aged 25-40 years in good health and CMV-seronegative. Sequencing used PBMCs. The chain's CDR3 is CASSLGTSSYEQYF. The DNA of the CDR3 is TGTGCCAGCAGCTTGGGGACTAGCTCCTACGAGCAGTACTTC.